Following are 14 T cell receptor beta chains from one sample sequenced in a study of OX40 agonist ivuxolimab in advanced cancers. The protocol was immunoSEQ multiplex PCR, while the TCRdb copy is restricted to in-frame clones and leaves out a portion. This sample has about 38,000 clones; over 60% occur once, and the top ten carry roughly an eighth. The sample in question was CD4+ or CD8+ T cells sorted from blood, obtained in a trial of the OX40 agonist ivuxolimab. The receptors here all came from an adult with an advanced solid tumor such as melanoma, head and neck, liver or kidney cancer.

J is TRBJ2-1 and V is TRBV4-3, with TRBD2 matching over 9 bases. The ends lost 0 bases at V and 6 bases at J; junction bases unmatched: 9. CDR1 is LGHNA and CDR2 is YSLEER in the germline V gene. The CDR3 spans 17 residues. CDR3 nucleotide sequence: TGCGCCAGCAGCCAAGAAGGCGGACTAGCGTCGCTCAATGAGCAGTTCTTC. Translation gives CASSQEGGLASLNEQFF.

The V call is TRBV11-2, the J call TRBJ1-1, with 7 bases identical to TRBD1. Per germline, CDR1 SGHAT and CDR2 FQNNGV. V was clipped by 4 bases and J by 0 bases; unmatched bases: 2. This CDR3 has 14 amino acids. The CDR3 sequence is CASSYRGMNTEAFF. CDR3 nucleotide sequence: TGTGCCAGCAGCTACAGGGGAATGAACACTGAAGCTTTCTTT.

The rearrangement links TRBV5-1 to TRBJ2-7, with 7 nucleotides matching TRBD1. Germline-derived CDR1 and CDR2 are SGHRS and YFSETQ. V lost 4 bases to trimming and J lost 4 bases; unmatched junction nucleotides: 11. This CDR3 spans 15 amino acids. The CDR3 DNA reads as TGCGCCAGCAGCAAAGGACAGGAGACAATATACGAGCAGTACTTC. As protein: CASSKGQETIYEQYF.

V and J are TRBV6-5 and TRBJ2-1; TRBD1 agrees at 7 bases. Germline V gene lookup returns CDR1 MNHEY and CDR2 SVGAGI. V trimming: 2 bases; J trimming: 2 bases; junction bases outside the gene matches: 3. The CDR3 has 15 amino acids. This CDR3 is CASSYDRAPYNEQFF. CDR3 nucleotide sequence: TGTGCCAGCAGTTACGACAGGGCCCCCTACAATGAGCAGTTCTTC.

The V and J genes are TRBV10-1 and TRBJ2-2, with D perhaps TRBD1 (6 bases). Germline-derived CDR1 and CDR2 are WNHNN and SYGVQD (reference sequence). V lost 7 bases and J 0 bases, leaving 15 bases between the germline ends. The CDR3 is 16 residues long. DNA of the CDR3: TGCGCCAGCAACATAAGGGGACACACGAACACCGGGGAGCTGTTTTTT. Amino acid sequence: CASNIRGHTNTGELFF.

The chain links TRBV7-6 to TRBJ2-3, with 8 bases matching TRBD2. The CDR3 covers 15 residues. J was trimmed by 4 bases and V by 5 bases; bases with no gene match: 8. Germline V gene lookup returns CDR1 SGHVS and CDR2 FNYEAQ. The CDR3 coding sequence is TGTGCCAGCAGCCCAGCGGGAGCGGTCGCAGATACGCAGTATTTT. Translation gives CASSPAGAVADTQYF.

Only one count was recorded for this clone. The chain combines TRBV11-2 with TRBJ2-1; TRBD2 might be the D (5 bases). Germline assignment: CDR1 SGHAT and CDR2 FQNNGV. V was clipped by 5 bases and J by 14 bases, with 16 bases between them. This CDR3 has 12 residues. The DNA for the CDR3 is TGTGCCAGCAGCCATGGGATAGGGCGGGAGTTCTTC. This translates into CASSHGIGREFF.

V gene TRBV6-5 combines with J gene TRBJ2-5; TRBD1 agrees at 8 bases. Looked up from germline, CDR1 is MNHEY and CDR2 is SVGAGI. The CDR3 contains 13 residues. V was clipped by 7 bases and J by 4 bases; unmatched bases: 5. The CDR3 loop reads CASTLDRGETQYF. Here the CDR3 DNA reads TGTGCCAGCACCCTTGACAGGGGAGAGACCCAGTACTTC.

This clone was counted only a few times. This sequence joins TRBV4-3 and TRBJ1-1; TRBD1 might be the D (6 bases). Germline V gene sequence: CDR1 LGHNA, CDR2 YSLEER. The CDR3 consists of 14 residues. V was clipped by 1 base and J by 1 base, with 7 bases between them. The CDR3 nucleotides read TGCGCCAGCAGCCAAGTGGACAGGAACACTGAAGCTTTCTTT. Protein sequence: CASSQVDRNTEAFF.

This chain uses TRBV30 with TRBJ1-2; TRBD1 might be the D (6 bases). The germline V gene encodes CDR1 GTSNPN and CDR2 SVGIG (reference sequence). Trimming pared 3 bases from V and 4 bases from J, leaving 9 bases between. CDR3 size: 12 residues. CDR3 DNA: TGTGCCTGGAGCCGGGGGCCCTATGGCTACACCTTC. Amino acids: CAWSRGPYGYTF.

This clone was seen a handful of times. The chain combines TRBV28 with TRBJ1-1; perhaps TRBD1 as D (5 bases). The V and J ends lost 1 base and 4 bases respectively, with 10 bases between them. The CDR3 sequence is 14 residues long. In germline, CDR1 is MDHEN, CDR2 SYDVKM. The CDR3 DNA sequence: TGTGCCAGCAGTTTATTAGGGGAGGGCACTGAAGCTTTCTTT. Amino acid sequence: CASSLLGEGTEAFF.

CDR3 sequence (DNA): TGCAGCGTTGGGACTACAGGACAGGCTAACACTGAAGCTTTCTTT. Amino acid sequence: CSVGTTGQANTEAFF. J is TRBJ1-1 and V is TRBV29-1, with TRBD1 matching 7 bases. Germline CDR1 is SQVTM and CDR2 is ANQGSEA. Trimming took 4 bases from V and 2 from J; bases not matched to a gene: 10. CDR3 length: 15 amino acids.

This sequence joins TRBV19 and TRBJ1-1; no clear D gene. The CDR3 is 12 residues long. The ends were cut back, 5 bases at V and 5 bases at J, with 9 bases in the middle. Germline V gene lookup returns CDR1 LNHDA and CDR2 SQIVND (reference sequence). In nucleotides, the CDR3 is TGTGCCAGTAGTGACCCGAGAACTGAAGCTTTCTTT. This sequence encodes CASSDPRTEAFF.

CDR3 amino acids: CASSTRQGAGDTQYF. In nucleotides, the CDR3 is TGTGCCAGTAGTACCCGACAGGGGGCAGGAGATACGCAGTATTTT. The chain links TRBV19 to TRBJ2-3; 10 bases are a match to TRBD1. The CDR3 runs to 15 residues. CDR1 is LNHDA and CDR2 is SQIVND in the germline V gene (reference sequence). Unmatched junction bases numbered 6, after V lost 4 bases and J lost 5 bases.